This TCR beta chain comes out of a study of blood T cell repertoires in COVID-19. Study-level background: Samples came from the United States, Italy and Spain, spanning acute and convalescent COVID-19. Nucleic acid was either cDNA or gDNA, and it came from T cells, B-cell-depleted T cells, or PBMCs.

Profiling relied on immunoSEQ multiplex PCR, and the TCRdb table lists in-frame clones only, not all of them. The repertoire holds 65,000 to 90,000 clones, roughly 76% seen once, with 15% to 20% in the top ten. There are 15 residues in the CDR3. Trimming removed 4 bases from V and 5 bases from J; junction bases left unmatched: 9. Germline lookup yields CDR1 MDHEN and CDR2 SYDVKM. The clonotype originates from a man between 65 and 85 years old with active or convalescent COVID-19. Sequenced material: peripheral blood. The V gene is TRBV28, the J gene TRBJ1-2, with 8 nucleotides matching TRBD1. CDR3 sequence reads: CASSSLPQGGYGYTF. The CDR3 region has the DNA TGTGCCAGCAGTTCGCTACCACAGGGGGGATATGGCTACACCTTC.